This T cell receptor (beta chain) was retrieved from a study of identical twins. This clonotype was detected ten times or more. The CDR3 is 15 amino acids. Per the germline V gene, CDR1 is SEHNR and CDR2 is FQNEAQ (reference sequence). Trimming took off 5 bases at V and 1 base at J, with 12 bases between the two ends. TCRdb re-called the 5' RACE reads with MiXCR, one entry per CDR3 protein. Found here are 470,000 or so distinct CDR3 sequences, roughly a quarter of them singletons; the top ten hold about 2.7%. The data also belong to a second study, concerning T cells expressing NK-cell markers. That paper adds: There were seven HCMV-seropositive donors and one seronegative donor among the eight sequenced. Of the CD8+ T cells in about 6 donors, roughly 1.0-7.5% belonged to dominant NKG2C+ clonotypes.

This chain connects TRBV7-9 to TRBJ2-1; tentatively, D is TRBD2 (5 bases). The sequence was collected from a woman between 18 and 29 years old in good health. Material: CD4+ T cells sorted from blood. As DNA, the CDR3 is TGTGCCAGCAGCCCTCGGACTTTTTCCTACAATGAGCAGTTCTTC. It translates to CASSPRTFSYNEQFF.